Listed below are T cell receptor beta chains from one sample, sequenced in a study of blood T cell repertoires in COVID-19. TCRdb keeps only in-frame clones here, not all; method: immunoSEQ multiplex PCR. The sample yields some 190,000 clones, about 85% seen once. The sequenced sample consisted of peripheral blood. Receptors were obtained from a human donor in a cohort sampled during active COVID-19. CDR3s include the opening cysteine and the closing phenylalanine or tryptophan. D genes are given only for firm matches. Size values are once, few and many counts, or a class for expanded clones, and some rows have none.

TGTGCCAGCGGGGGACCCGGGGGGGGAACAGATACGCAGTATTTT	CASGGPGGGTDTQYF	.	TRBD2	TRBJ2-3	TRBV2
TGTGCCAGCACCAACGACAGGACGAACACCGGGGAGCTGTTTTTT	CASTNDRTNTGELFF	.	.	TRBJ2-2	TRBV28
TGTGCCAGCAGTCGGAGTTCGAACACCGGGGAGCTGTTTTTT	CASSRSSNTGELFF	.	.	TRBJ2-2	TRBV9
TGTGCCAGCTCACCACGGCAGGCGCAGGGTACCGAGCAGTACTTC	CASSPRQAQGTEQYF	.	.	TRBJ2-7	TRBV18
TGCGCCAGCGGGGACAGGGGGCGCGAGGTGATAGATGAGCAGTTCTTC	CASGDRGREVIDEQFF	.	TRBD1	TRBJ2-1	TRBV5-1
TGTGCCAGCAGCTCTCAGGGCACGGCTAACTATGGCTACACCTTC	CASSSQGTANYGYTF	.	.	TRBJ1-2	TRBV7-9
TGTGCCAGCAGCTTTAGACTAGGTTTCGGCCAAGAGACCCAGTACTTC	CASSFRLGFGQETQYF	once	.	TRBJ2-5	TRBV7-2
TGTGCCAGCAGTGATCAGTGGACAGGGGGGTCTGTAGCTTTCTTT	CASSDQWTGGSVAFF	.	TRBD1	TRBJ1-1	TRBV6-1
TGTGCCAGCAGTTACACCTATAGCGGGGAGGCCCCCTACGAGCAGTACTTC	CASSYTYSGEAPYEQYF	few	TRBD2	TRBJ2-7	TRBV6-2/TRBV6-3
TGTGCCAGCAGCCTCAGGGCAGCCCGGAACACTGAAGCTTTCTTT	CASSLRAARNTEAFF	.	.	TRBJ1-1	TRBV27
TGTGCCAGCAGCACAGGGATCTCTGGAAACACCATATATTTT	CASSTGISGNTIYF	.	.	TRBJ1-3	TRBV11-2
TGTGCCAGCAGCTTAGAGACTTACAATGAGCAGTTCTTC	CASSLETYNEQFF	.	.	TRBJ2-1	TRBV7-9
TGTGCTAGCAGCTTAGGGGCCGGGGCCAACGTCCTGACTTTC	CASSLGAGANVLTF	.	.	TRBJ2-6	TRBV7-7
TGTGCCAGCAGCGCCAACCAGGGGCTCTATGGCTACACCTTC	CASSANQGLYGYTF	.	.	TRBJ1-2	TRBV9
TGCAGTGCTAGTAGCCAGAATGGGGGGATAGGTGAGCAGTTCTTC	CSASSQNGGIGEQFF	.	.	TRBJ2-1	TRBV20-1
TGTGCCAGTAGTCTGGGACTCTTGGCGACCCAGTACTTC	CASSLGLLATQYF	.	.	TRBJ2-5	TRBV19
TGTGCCACCGAGGGACAGGGGCAAGAGACCCAGTACTTC	CATEGQGQETQYF	.	TRBD1	TRBJ2-5	TRBV10-3
TGTGCCAGCAGCCAAAACTCTGAGCGGGGGCCGTGGGACAATGAGCAGTTCTTC	CASSQNSERGPWDNEQFF	.	TRBD2	TRBJ2-1	TRBV4-2
TGTGCCAGTAGCCTGGACGGGAGCTCCTACGAGCAGTACTTC	CASSLDGSSYEQYF	once	.	TRBJ2-7	TRBV19
TGTGCCAGCAGCTTCCCTTCGGTTACAGTGAACACCGGGGAGCTGTTTTTT	CASSFPSVTVNTGELFF	few	.	TRBJ2-2	TRBV11-2
TGTGCCAGCAGCCAGGGAAGGGGGAGCACTGAAGCTTTCTTT	CASSQGRGSTEAFF	.	.	TRBJ1-1	TRBV3-1/TRBV3-2
TGCGCCAGCAGCTTGAGCGGCGCCGGGGCCAACGTCCTGACTTTC	CASSLSGAGANVLTF	.	.	TRBJ2-6	TRBV5-1
TGCGCCAGCAGCCCGGGACAGGGAGGTGGCTACACCTTC	CASSPGQGGGYTF	.	TRBD1	TRBJ1-2	TRBV5-1
TGTGCCAGCAGCTTTTCAGCGGAACTTACGATCTATGGCTACACCTTC	CASSFSAELTIYGYTF	.	.	TRBJ1-2	TRBV5-5
TGTGCCAGCAGTGACGACAGGGGTCTATGGAATGAGCAGTTCTTC	CASSDDRGLWNEQFF	.	TRBD1	TRBJ2-1	TRBV6-1
TGTGCCAGCAGCTTTTCGGGGATCGAGACCCAGTACTTC	CASSFSGIETQYF	once	.	TRBJ2-5	TRBV7-6
TGCGCCAGCAGCTTGTATGTCGCGAACACCGGGGAGCTGTTTTTT	CASSLYVANTGELFF	.	.	TRBJ2-2	TRBV5-1
TGTGCCACCAGTGATTTTAGGAGCTCCTACAATGAGCAGTTCTTC	CATSDFRSSYNEQFF	.	.	TRBJ2-1	TRBV24-1
TGTGCCAGCAGCAGAGGATTTCAGCCCCAGCATTTT	CASSRGFQPQHF	once	.	TRBJ1-5	TRBV28
TGTGCCAGCAGACCTGCCGGGACTAGTAATGAGCAGTTCTTC	CASRPAGTSNEQFF	.	TRBD2	TRBJ2-1	TRBV6-5
TGTGCCAGCTCCCAGTTCTGGGGCGCAGGTTCACCCCTCCACTTT	CASSQFWGAGSPLHF	.	.	TRBJ1-6	TRBV6-4
TGTGCCAGCAGTGAGATAAACAGGAACACTGAAGCTTTCTTT	CASSEINRNTEAFF	.	.	TRBJ1-1	TRBV2
TGTGCCAGTAGTATAGGATATTCTAGCGAAGAGACCCAGTACTTC	CASSIGYSSEETQYF	.	.	TRBJ2-5	TRBV19
TGCGCCAGCAGCCAAGATCTAGCGGGAGGGGAGGAGCAGTTCTTC	CASSQDLAGGEEQFF	.	TRBD2	TRBJ2-1	TRBV4-1
TGCAGTGCTAGGGGAGGGCACACCATATATTTT	CSARGGHTIYF	.	.	TRBJ1-3	TRBV20-1
TGCGCCAGCAGAACCTGGACAGCGGACTCTGGAAACACCATATATTTT	CASRTWTADSGNTIYF	.	.	TRBJ1-3	TRBV10-2
TGTGCCAGCAGCGGACAAACAGGGTACACAGATACGCAGTATTTT	CASSGQTGYTDTQYF	.	.	TRBJ2-3	TRBV9
TGTGCCAGCAGCTCAACTCCCGGGGTCCTCCAAGAGACCCAGTACTTC	CASSSTPGVLQETQYF	.	.	TRBJ2-5	TRBV7-8
TGCGCCAGCGCCGGGGGGACTAACATATACAATGAGCAGTTCTTC	CASAGGTNIYNEQFF	.	TRBD2	TRBJ2-1	TRBV5-1
TGTGCCAGCTCACCAGGAGGTATAGCTTTCTTT	CASSPGGIAFF	.	.	TRBJ1-1	TRBV18
TGTGCCTGGAGTGTGGGGCAGAGCTATGGCTACACCTTC	CAWSVGQSYGYTF	.	.	TRBJ1-2	TRBV30
TGCGCCAGCAGCTTGACCGGCGCGGATTCTGGAAACACCATATATTTT	CASSLTGADSGNTIYF	.	.	TRBJ1-3	TRBV5-1
TGCGCCAGCAGCTTGTTGGGGGCGGGGACCCAGTACTTC	CASSLLGAGTQYF	few	.	TRBJ2-5	TRBV5-1
TGTGCCAGCAGCCCGATGGGGGGAGCCTATGGCTACACCTTC	CASSPMGGAYGYTF	.	.	TRBJ1-2	TRBV7-9
TGTGCCAGCAGCTTGAGTATGGAGGTGAACACTGAAGCTTTCTTT	CASSLSMEVNTEAFF	.	.	TRBJ1-1	TRBV7-9
TGTGCCAGCAGCAAAGGGACAGGGAACACTGAAGCTTTCTTT	CASSKGTGNTEAFF	.	TRBD1	TRBJ1-1	TRBV5-5
TGTGCCACCAGTGATTTCGGAGCGGGGGACAACACCGGGGAGCTGTTTTTT	CATSDFGAGDNTGELFF	.	TRBD2	TRBJ2-2	TRBV24-1
TGCGCCAGCCAGTCCGGGACAGAGGGAAACACCATATATTTT	CASQSGTEGNTIYF	.	TRBD1	TRBJ1-3	TRBV5-1
TGTGCCAGCTCACCACCGGGGACAGCACTCCCCTATGGCTACACCTTC	CASSPPGTALPYGYTF	.	TRBD1	TRBJ1-2	TRBV18
TGCGCCAGCAGCTTGCAGGGGGCAGGGAATGAGCAGTTCTTC	CASSLQGAGNEQFF	.	TRBD1	TRBJ2-1	TRBV5-1
TGTGCCACCGCGAACGGACTAGTCGACAATGAGCAGTTCTTC	CATANGLVDNEQFF	.	TRBD2	TRBJ2-1	TRBV3-1/TRBV3-2
TGTGCCAGCAGCGTAGCTGAGGGAAGCTACAATGAGCAGTTCTTC	CASSVAEGSYNEQFF	.	.	TRBJ2-1	TRBV9
TGCAGCGTTGAAGATCGACAGGGCTCCACTGAAGCTTTCTTT	CSVEDRQGSTEAFF	.	TRBD1	TRBJ1-1	TRBV29-1
TGTGCCAGCAGTGATGGGAAGGGACAGAGAAATGAAAAACTGTTTTTT	CASSDGKGQRNEKLFF	.	TRBD1	TRBJ1-4	TRBV6-1
TGTGCCAGCAGCTTAGCGGGTGAGGCCCGTGAAAAACTGTTTTTT	CASSLAGEAREKLFF	.	.	TRBJ1-4	TRBV7-9
TGTGCCACCCGGGCGGGCGACGACCCCGGGGGTAATGAAAAACTGTTTTTT	CATRAGDDPGGNEKLFF	.	.	TRBJ1-4	TRBV7-9
TGTGCCAGCAGGGGACTTCTGGCGGGTAAAGGAACCCAGTACTTC	CASRGLLAGKGTQYF	.	.	TRBJ2-5	TRBV28